This entry describes one T cell receptor beta chain. Antigen specificity is unknown. The treatment was: oral pan-JAK inhibitor, 5-10 mg twice daily. Lesional scalp tissue (obtained by punch biopsy) and peripheral blood were collected from alopecia areata patients. This sample was taken from a study of CD8+ T cells in alopecia areata. Overall study: Treated patients received oral tofacitinib, 5 to 10 mg twice daily. Study outcomes and limitations: Whereas mice showed it more clearly, TCR sharing across patients was murkier, possibly because of HLA. Scalp clonality and expanded CD8+ clones among the top 100 showed significant decreases with tofacitinib.

As the sequencing template, cDNA was produced by extracting RNA and reverse transcribing it. Libraries were prepared by immunoSEQ multiplex PCR; TCRdb keeps only in-frame clonotypes and omits some of them. The data show fewer than 150,000 clones, 58% seen once. Trimming shortened V by 10 bases and J by 5 bases, and 13 bases separated the two germline ends. CDR1 and CDR2 from the germline V gene are ENHRY and SYGVKD. The length of the CDR3 is 12 residues. The receptor was derived from a human donor with alopecia areata. Sequences were derived from CD8+ T cells sorted from blood, sampled at week 4, from a patient treated with tofacitinib. The chain uses TRBV10-3 and TRBJ2-3; D might be TRBD1 (6 bases). The CDR3 sequence: CATGEGVDTQYF. In DNA, the CDR3 is TGTGCCACCGGAGAGGGGGTAGATACGCAGTATTTT.